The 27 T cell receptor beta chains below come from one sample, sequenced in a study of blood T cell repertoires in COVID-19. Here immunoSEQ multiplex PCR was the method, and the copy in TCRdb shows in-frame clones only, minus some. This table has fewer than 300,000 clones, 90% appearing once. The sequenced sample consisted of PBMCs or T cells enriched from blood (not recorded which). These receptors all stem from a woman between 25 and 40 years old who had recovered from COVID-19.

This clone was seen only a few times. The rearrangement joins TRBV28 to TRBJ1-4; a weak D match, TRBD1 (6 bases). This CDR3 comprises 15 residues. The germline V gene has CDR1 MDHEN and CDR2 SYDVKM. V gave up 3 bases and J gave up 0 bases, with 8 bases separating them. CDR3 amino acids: CASSFRQATNEKLFF. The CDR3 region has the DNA TGTGCCAGCAGTTTTCGACAGGCAACTAATGAAAAACTGTTTTTT. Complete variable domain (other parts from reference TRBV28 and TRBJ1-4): DVKVTQSSRYLVKRTGEKVFLECVQDMDHENMFWYRQDPGLGLRLIYFSYDVKMKEKGDIPEGYSVSREKKERFSLILESASTNQTSMYLCASSFRQATNEKLFFGSGTQLSVL.

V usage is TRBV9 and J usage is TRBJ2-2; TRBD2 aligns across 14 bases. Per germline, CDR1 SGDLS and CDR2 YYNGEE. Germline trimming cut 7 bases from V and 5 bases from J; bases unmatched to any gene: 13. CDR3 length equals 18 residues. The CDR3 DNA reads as TGTGCCAGCCACGATCCGGGACTAGCGGGAGTTCTGACCGGGGAGCTGTTTTTT. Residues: CASHDPGLAGVLTGELFF. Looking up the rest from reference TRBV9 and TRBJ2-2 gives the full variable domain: DSGVTQTPKHLITATGQRVTLRCSPRSGDLSVYWYQQSLDQGLQFLIQYYNGEERAKGNILERFSAQQFPDLHSELNLSSLELGDSALYFCASHDPGLAGVLTGELFFGEGSRLTVL.

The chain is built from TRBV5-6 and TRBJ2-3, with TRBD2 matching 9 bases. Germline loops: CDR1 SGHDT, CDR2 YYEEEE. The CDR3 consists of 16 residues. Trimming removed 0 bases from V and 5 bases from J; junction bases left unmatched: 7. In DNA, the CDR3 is TGTGCCAGCAGCTTGGCCCTAGCGGGAACGGTAGATACGCAGTATTTT. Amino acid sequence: CASSLALAGTVDTQYF.

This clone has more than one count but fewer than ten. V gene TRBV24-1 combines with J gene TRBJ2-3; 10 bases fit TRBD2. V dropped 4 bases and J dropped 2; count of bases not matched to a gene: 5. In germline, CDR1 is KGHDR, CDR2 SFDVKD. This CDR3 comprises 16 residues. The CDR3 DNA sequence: TGTGCCACCAGTGACCCACTAGCGGGGACCACAGATACGCAGTATTTT. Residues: CATSDPLAGTTDTQYF.

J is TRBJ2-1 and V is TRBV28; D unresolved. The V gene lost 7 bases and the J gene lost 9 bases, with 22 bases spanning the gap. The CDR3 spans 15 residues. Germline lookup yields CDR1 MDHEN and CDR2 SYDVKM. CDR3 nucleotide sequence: TGTGCCAGCAAAGAGCCCTTTAGCCGCCCCAGTGAGCAGTTCTTC. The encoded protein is CASKEPFSRPSEQFF.

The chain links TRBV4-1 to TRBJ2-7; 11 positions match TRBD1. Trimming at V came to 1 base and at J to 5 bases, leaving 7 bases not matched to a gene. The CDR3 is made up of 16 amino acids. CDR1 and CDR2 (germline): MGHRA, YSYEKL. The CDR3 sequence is CASSQVGQGARNEQYF. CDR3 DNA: TGCGCCAGCAGCCAAGTAGGACAGGGGGCTAGGAACGAGCAGTACTTC.

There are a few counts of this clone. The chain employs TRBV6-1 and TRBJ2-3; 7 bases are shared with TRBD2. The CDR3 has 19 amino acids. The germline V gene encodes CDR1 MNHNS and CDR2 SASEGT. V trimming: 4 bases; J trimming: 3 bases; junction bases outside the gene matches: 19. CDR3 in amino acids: CASSAGFVEAGETTDTQYF. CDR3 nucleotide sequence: TGTGCCAGCAGTGCCGGTTTCGTCGAGGCGGGAGAGACAACAGATACGCAGTATTTT.

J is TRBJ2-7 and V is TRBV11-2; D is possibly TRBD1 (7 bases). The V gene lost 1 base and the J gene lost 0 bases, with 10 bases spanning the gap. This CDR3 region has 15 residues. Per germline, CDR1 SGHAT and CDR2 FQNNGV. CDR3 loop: CASSLGGTASYEQYF. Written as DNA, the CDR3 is TGTGCCAGCAGCTTAGGCGGGACAGCCTCCTACGAGCAGTACTTC.

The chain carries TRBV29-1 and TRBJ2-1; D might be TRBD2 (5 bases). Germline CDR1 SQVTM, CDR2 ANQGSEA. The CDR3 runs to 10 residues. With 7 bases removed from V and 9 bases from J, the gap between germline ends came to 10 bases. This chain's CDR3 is CSAEEVEQFF. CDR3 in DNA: TGCAGCGCCGAGGAGGTTGAGCAGTTCTTC.

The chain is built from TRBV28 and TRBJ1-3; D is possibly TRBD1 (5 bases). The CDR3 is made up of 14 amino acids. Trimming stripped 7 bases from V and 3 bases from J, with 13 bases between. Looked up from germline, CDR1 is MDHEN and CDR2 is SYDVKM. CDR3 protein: CASIEQGGGNTIYF. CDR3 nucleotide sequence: TGTGCCAGCATAGAGCAGGGTGGTGGAAACACCATATATTTT.

As DNA, the CDR3 is TGCGCCAGCAGTGTACGGAGAGACAATGAGCAGTTCTTC. Its translation: CASSVRRDNEQFF. The chain carries TRBV10-2 and TRBJ2-1; D remains ambiguous. The CDR3 is 13 residues long. Germline V gives CDR1 WSHSY, CDR2 SAAADI. V gave up 4 bases and J gave up 5 bases, with 9 bases separating them.

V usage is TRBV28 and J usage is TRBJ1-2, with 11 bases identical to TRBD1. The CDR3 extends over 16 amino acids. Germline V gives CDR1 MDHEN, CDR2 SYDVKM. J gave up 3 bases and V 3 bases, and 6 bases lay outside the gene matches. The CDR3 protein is CASSFLGQGVHYGYTF. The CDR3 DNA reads TGTGCCAGCAGTTTCCTGGGACAGGGGGTACACTATGGCTACACCTTC.

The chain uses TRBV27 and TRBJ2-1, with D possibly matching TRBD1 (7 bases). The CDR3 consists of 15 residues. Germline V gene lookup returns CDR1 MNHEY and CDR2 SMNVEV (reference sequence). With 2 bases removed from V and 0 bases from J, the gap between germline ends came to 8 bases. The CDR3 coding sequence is TGTGCCAGCAGTTTACAGGGGGGCTCCTACAATGAGCAGTTCTTC. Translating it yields CASSLQGGSYNEQFF.

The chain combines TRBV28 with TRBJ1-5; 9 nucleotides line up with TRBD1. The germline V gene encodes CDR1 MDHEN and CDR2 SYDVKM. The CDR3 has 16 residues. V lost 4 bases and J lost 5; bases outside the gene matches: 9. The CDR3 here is CASSSTGTGLHQPQHF. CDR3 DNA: TGTGCCAGCAGTTCTACCGGGACAGGGCTGCATCAGCCCCAGCATTTT.

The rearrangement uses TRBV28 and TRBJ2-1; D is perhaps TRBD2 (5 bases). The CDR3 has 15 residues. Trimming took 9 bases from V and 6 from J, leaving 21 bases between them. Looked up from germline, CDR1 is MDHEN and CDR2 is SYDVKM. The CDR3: CASCLRDPGFNEQFF. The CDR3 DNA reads TGTGCCAGTTGTCTACGCGATCCGGGGTTCAATGAGCAGTTCTTC.

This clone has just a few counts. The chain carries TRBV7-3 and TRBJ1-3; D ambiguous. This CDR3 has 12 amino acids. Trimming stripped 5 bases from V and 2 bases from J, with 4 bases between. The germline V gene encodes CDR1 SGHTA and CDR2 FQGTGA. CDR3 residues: CASSSPGNTIYF. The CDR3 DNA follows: TGTGCCAGCAGCAGCCCTGGAAACACCATATATTTT.

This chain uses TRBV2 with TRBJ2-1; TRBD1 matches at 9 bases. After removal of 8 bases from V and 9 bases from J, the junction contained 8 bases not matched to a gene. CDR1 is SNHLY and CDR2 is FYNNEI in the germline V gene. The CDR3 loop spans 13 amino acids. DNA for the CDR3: TGTGCCAGCTTTGATGGGACAGGGATTGAGCAGTTCTTC. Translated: CASFDGTGIEQFF.

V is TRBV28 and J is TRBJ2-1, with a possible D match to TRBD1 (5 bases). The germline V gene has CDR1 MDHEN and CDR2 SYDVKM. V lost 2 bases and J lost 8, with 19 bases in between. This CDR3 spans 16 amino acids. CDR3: CASSLQGSTPVDEQFF. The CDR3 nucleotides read TGTGCCAGCAGTTTACAGGGATCTACACCGGTAGATGAGCAGTTCTTC.

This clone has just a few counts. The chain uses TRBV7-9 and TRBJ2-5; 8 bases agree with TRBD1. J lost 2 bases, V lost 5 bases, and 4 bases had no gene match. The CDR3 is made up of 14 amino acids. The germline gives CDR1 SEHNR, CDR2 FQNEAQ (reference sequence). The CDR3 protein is CASSEDREQETQYF. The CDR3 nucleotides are TGTGCCAGCAGCGAGGACAGGGAACAAGAGACCCAGTACTTC.

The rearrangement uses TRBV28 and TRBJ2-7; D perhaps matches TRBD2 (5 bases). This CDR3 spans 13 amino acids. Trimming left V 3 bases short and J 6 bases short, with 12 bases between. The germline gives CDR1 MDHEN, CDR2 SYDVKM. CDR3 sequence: CASSFRGSSEQYF. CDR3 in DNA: TGTGCCAGCAGTTTCAGAGGGAGCTCCGAGCAGTACTTC.

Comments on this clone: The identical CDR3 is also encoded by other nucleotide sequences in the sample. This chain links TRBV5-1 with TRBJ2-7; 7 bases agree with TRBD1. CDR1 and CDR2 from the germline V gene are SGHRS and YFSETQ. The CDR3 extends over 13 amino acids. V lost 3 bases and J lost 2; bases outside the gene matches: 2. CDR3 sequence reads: CASSSGQTYEQYF. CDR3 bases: TGCGCCAGCAGCTCGGGACAGACCTACGAGCAGTACTTC.

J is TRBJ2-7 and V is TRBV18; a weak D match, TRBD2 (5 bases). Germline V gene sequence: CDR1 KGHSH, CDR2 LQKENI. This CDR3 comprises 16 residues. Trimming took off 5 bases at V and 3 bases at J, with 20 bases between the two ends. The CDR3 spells CASSANRESILYEQYF. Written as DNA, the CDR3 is TGTGCCAGCTCAGCTAACCGGGAATCGATACTCTACGAGCAGTACTTC. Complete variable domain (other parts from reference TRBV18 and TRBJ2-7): NAGVMQNPRHLVRRRGQEARLRCSPMKGHSHVYWYRQLPEEGLKFMVYLQKENIIDESGMPKERFSAEFPKEGPSILRIQQVVRGDSAAYFCASSANRESILYEQYFGPGTRLTVT.

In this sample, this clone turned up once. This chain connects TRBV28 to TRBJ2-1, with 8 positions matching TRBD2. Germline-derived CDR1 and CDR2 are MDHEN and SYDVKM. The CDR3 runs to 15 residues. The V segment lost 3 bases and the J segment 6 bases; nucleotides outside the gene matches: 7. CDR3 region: CASSLTSATTNEQFF. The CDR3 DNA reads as TGTGCCAGCAGTTTGACTAGCGCCACAACCAATGAGCAGTTCTTC.

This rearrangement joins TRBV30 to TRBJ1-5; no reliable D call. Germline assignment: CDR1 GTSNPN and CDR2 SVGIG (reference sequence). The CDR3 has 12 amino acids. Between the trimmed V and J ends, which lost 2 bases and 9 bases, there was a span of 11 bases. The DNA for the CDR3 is TGTGCCTGGAGTCGTACGGAGGGGCCCCAGCATTTT. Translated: CAWSRTEGPQHF.

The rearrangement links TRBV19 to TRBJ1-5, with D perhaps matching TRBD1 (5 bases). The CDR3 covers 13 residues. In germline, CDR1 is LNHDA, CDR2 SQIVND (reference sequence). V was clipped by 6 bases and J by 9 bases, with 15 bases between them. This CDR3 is CASRMIGGMPQHF. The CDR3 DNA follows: TGTGCCAGTAGGATGATTGGGGGGATGCCCCAGCATTTT.

CDR3 sequence: CASSRGRENEQFF. CDR3 DNA: TGTGCCAGCAGCCGGGGGAGGGAAAATGAGCAGTTCTTC. This rearrangement joins TRBV11-3 to TRBJ2-1; 7 bases agree with TRBD2. The CDR3 is 13 residues long. In germline, CDR1 is SGHNT, CDR2 YENEEA. After removal of 5 bases from V and 7 bases from J, the junction contained 5 bases not matched to a gene.

CDR3 in amino acids: CASSSPGQNRWEQYF. The CDR3 coding sequence is TGTGCCAGCAGTTCCCCGGGACAGAACCGCTGGGAGCAGTACTTC. The chain has TRBV28 and TRBJ2-7, with 7 bases that match TRBD1. The length of the CDR3 is 15 residues. Germline CDR1 reads MDHEN; CDR2 reads SYDVKM. V trimming: 4 bases; J trimming: 7 bases; junction bases outside the gene matches: 13. Based on the CDR3 plus reference TRBV28 and TRBJ2-7, the full variable domain is DVKVTQSSRYLVKRTGEKVFLECVQDMDHENMFWYRQDPGLGLRLIYFSYDVKMKEKGDIPEGYSVSREKKERFSLILESASTNQTSMYLCASSSPGQNRWEQYFGPGTRLTVT.